A single sample is the source of the 21 T cell receptor beta chains below, sequenced in a study of T cells in Graves' hyperthyroidism and ophthalmopathy (dated by TCRdb to between 2017 and 2020). The library was prepared using multiplex PCR. TCRdb records Illumina HiSeq 2000 as the sequencer. The TCR beta CDR3 regions were amplified from RNA transcripts. For the first round of RT-PCR on the TCR CDR3, the HTBI primer set was used together with the Qiagen OneStep RT-PCR kit. TCRdb itself trimmed the public reads at Q25 with fastp, ran MiXCR and retained productive beta chains. Rows with a matching CDR3 protein are joined into one entry that keeps the most common DNA and genes. Within this sample are more than 500,000 distinct CDR3 sequences, with 15% to 20% of them counted one time only. The ten largest clones take up 3.8% of the sample. The sequencing input was blood. The source of these receptors is a woman aged 25 to 39 with Graves' hyperthyroidism.

The chain carries TRBV4-2 and TRBJ2-1; a possible D gene is TRBD2 (5 bases). CDR3 length equals 17 residues. V lost 0 bases to trimming and J lost 0 bases, with 12 bases between them. Per the germline V gene, CDR1 is LGHNA and CDR2 is YNFKEQ. The DNA of the CDR3 is TGTGCCAGCAGCCAAGACACAGCGGCGAGCTCCTACAATGAGCAGTTCTTC. This codes for CASSQDTAASSYNEQFF.

The J gene is TRBJ1-2, the V gene TRBV12-3 or TRBV12-4; the D is unclear. This CDR3 contains 15 residues. The ends were cut back, 4 bases at V and 3 bases at J, with 15 bases in the middle. The CDR3 is CASSSRLGEDYGYTF. The CDR3 DNA is TGTGCCAGCAGTTCCCGCCTTGGCGAGGACTATGGCTACACCTTC.

J is TRBJ2-2 and V is TRBV24-1, with D possibly TRBD2 on 5 matching bases. The CDR3 is 14 residues long. CDR1 is KGHDR and CDR2 is SFDVKD in the germline V gene. V gave up 9 bases and J gave up 4 bases, with 14 bases separating them. The CDR3 nucleotides read TGTGCCACCGGGAGAACTTCCACCACCGGGGAGCTGTTTTTT. Its translation: CATGRTSTTGELFF.

This clonotype has just a few counts. This sequence joins TRBV10-3 and TRBJ1-2, with D maybe TRBD1 (5 bases). This CDR3 region has 15 residues. Trimming removed 3 bases at V and 6 bases at J, with 17 bases between. CDR1 ENHRY and CDR2 SYGVKD come from the germline V gene. The DNA of the CDR3 is TGTGCCATCAGTGAAAGGGGTGAAACAGCGGATGGCTACACCTTC. It is translated as CAISERGETADGYTF.

V is TRBV6-2 or TRBV6-3 and J is TRBJ1-3, with TRBD1 matching 8 bases. Germline V gene lookup returns CDR1 MNHEY and CDR2 SVGEGT. Trimming took 4 bases from V and 4 from J; bases not matched to a gene: 3. The CDR3 totals 14 residues. The CDR3 nucleotides read TGTGCCAGCAGTTCGACAGGGGAAGGAAACACCATATATTTT. Translation gives CASSSTGEGNTIYF.

This clonotype was detected ten times or more. The gene calls are TRBV12-3 or TRBV12-4 and TRBJ2-2; no definite D call. Trimming removed 5 bases from V and 3 bases from J, with 10 bases in between. The CDR3 runs 14 residues. The CDR3 spells CASSPGPYTGELFF. The CDR3 bases are TGTGCCAGCAGTCCCGGGCCCTACACCGGGGAGCTGTTTTTT.

This clonotype was counted between two and nine times. The rearrangement links TRBV27 to TRBJ2-1; TRBD2 matches 11 bases. This CDR3 has 14 residues. Germline loops: CDR1 MNHEY, CDR2 SMNVEV (reference sequence). The V gene end was trimmed by 8 bases and the J gene end by 8 bases; junction bases not matched to a gene: 8. The CDR3 spells CASFTSGSTHEQFF. The CDR3 DNA follows: TGTGCCAGCTTCACTAGCGGGAGTACCCATGAGCAGTTCTTC.

This clonotype showed up just a few times. V gene TRBV28 combines with J gene TRBJ1-5; tentative D call: TRBD1 (5 bases). Germline assignment: CDR1 MDHEN and CDR2 SYDVKM. The CDR3 length is 14 residues. Trimming stripped 1 base from V and 6 bases from J, with 10 bases between. The CDR3 spells CASSLSQGSQPQHF. CDR3 bases: TGTGCCAGCAGTTTATCCCAGGGTAGTCAGCCCCAGCATTTT.

The V call is TRBV7-9, the J call TRBJ1-6, with unresolved D. The CDR3 is 14 amino acids. In germline, CDR1 is SEHNR, CDR2 FQNEAQ (reference sequence). Trimming took 4 bases from V and 8 from J, leaving 12 bases between them. The CDR3: CASSSGNSYSPLHF. The CDR3, as DNA: TGTGCCAGCAGCTCTGGGAATTCGTATTCACCCCTCCACTTT.

This clonotype was picked up a small number of times. The chain has TRBV12-3 or TRBV12-4 and TRBJ2-1; perhaps TRBD2 as D (6 bases). CDR3 size: 15 residues. V lost 0 bases to trimming and J lost 11 bases, with 17 bases between them. CDR3 DNA sequence: TGTGCCAGCAGTTTAGCGGGAAGGCCCGGGGGACAGCAGTTCTTC. Protein product: CASSLAGRPGGQQFF.

This clonotype was seen many times. V usage is TRBV9 and J usage is TRBJ1-2; TRBD1 matches 7 bases. The trim removed 6 bases at V and 0 bases at J, leaving 8 bases unmatched. CDR3 size: 15 residues. Looked up from germline, CDR1 is SGDLS and CDR2 is YYNGEE. The CDR3 bases are TGTGCCAGCACGACAGGGTCGGGGGCTAACTATGGCTACACCTTC. Residues: CASTTGSGANYGYTF.

On this clonotype itself: A much bigger clone sits one base away, suggesting this may be a read error. The chain uses TRBV6-2 or TRBV6-3 and TRBJ2-3, with 7 bases matching TRBD2. Germline-derived CDR1 and CDR2 are MNHEY and SVGEGT. The CDR3 runs to 16 residues. CDR3 coding DNA: TGTGACAGCAGTTACTCAGGGAGGGGCCCCACAGATACGCAGTATTTT. It encodes CDSSYSGRGPTDTQYF.

This clonotype was observed many times. This chain connects TRBV11-3 to TRBJ2-3; 13 positions match TRBD2. The CDR3 is 17 residues long. V was clipped by 3 bases and J by 4 bases; unmatched bases: 7. Germline lookup yields CDR1 SGHNT and CDR2 YENEEA. The CDR3: CASSFGLAGERPDTQYF. The CDR3, as DNA: TGTGCCAGCAGCTTCGGACTAGCGGGAGAGCGACCAGATACGCAGTATTTT.

The chain combines TRBV20-1 with TRBJ2-4; tentatively, D is TRBD2 (5 bases). CDR3 length: 13 residues. The ends were cut back, 1 base at V and 12 bases at J, with 16 bases in the middle. CDR1 is DFQATT and CDR2 is SNEGSKA in the germline V gene (reference sequence). The CDR3 region is CSARGLTTRTQYF. CDR3 DNA sequence: TGCAGTGCTAGAGGCTTGACTACCCGGACTCAGTACTTC.

The rearrangement links TRBV6-5 to TRBJ2-2, with 7 bases that match TRBD2. Germline-derived CDR1 and CDR2 are MNHEY and SVGAGI. V was pared by 1 base and J by 4 bases, with 3 bases of the junction left unmatched. The CDR3 is made up of 15 amino acids. The chain's CDR3 is CASSYWGLSTGELFF. The CDR3 DNA is TGTGCCAGCAGTTACTGGGGACTATCCACCGGGGAGCTGTTTTTT.

This clonotype showed up just a few times. The chain is built from TRBV28 and TRBJ1-1; tentatively, D is TRBD1 (6 bases). CDR3 length: 14 amino acids. CDR1 MDHEN and CDR2 SYDVKM come from the germline V gene. V was shortened by 7 bases and J by 7 bases, with 19 bases between the two germline ends. The CDR3 spells CASNNREPPFEAFF. Written as DNA, the CDR3 is TGTGCCAGCAACAACAGGGAGCCCCCTTTTGAAGCTTTCTTT.

This clonotype was detected only a few times. Sequence at one end of the junction differs from germline and may be a read error. The chain combines TRBV7-3 with TRBJ2-2; possibly TRBD2 for D (5 bases). The CDR3 loop spans 14 amino acids. CDR1 and CDR2 from the germline V gene are SGHTA and FQGTGA. The CDR3 region has the DNA TGTGCCAGCAGCTTAACGTCGGCCACCGGGGAGCTGCTTTTT. It yields the protein CASSLTSATGELLF.

The rearrangement joins TRBV18 to TRBJ2-7, with TRBD1 identical over 9 bases. The CDR3 sequence is 15 residues long. The junction had 11 bases not matched to a gene; V was cut back by 2 bases and J by 9 bases. Per the germline V gene, CDR1 is KGHSH and CDR2 is LQKENI. The CDR3 DNA is TGTGCCAGCTCACCAAACAGGGGGCCCTCGGAAGTGCAGTACTTC. It yields the protein CASSPNRGPSEVQYF.

This clonotype was recorded at least ten times. The J gene is TRBJ2-1, the V gene TRBV30, with D maybe TRBD2 (5 bases). Germline V lookup: CDR1 GTSNPN, CDR2 SVGIG (reference sequence). V was pared by 7 bases and J by 0 bases, with 10 bases between. CDR3 length: 13 residues. The CDR3, as DNA: TGTGCCTTTGACTACTACTCCTACAATGAGCAGTTCTTC. This gives the protein CAFDYYSYNEQFF.

This clonotype was seen a few times. The V call is TRBV5-1, the J call TRBJ1-2; D ambiguous. Trimming shortened V by 0 bases and J by 3 bases, and 9 bases separated the two germline ends. The germline CDR1 and CDR2 sequences are SGHRS and YFSETQ. CDR3 length equals 14 residues. CDR3 residues: CASSLEGADYGYTF. The CDR3 bases are TGCGCCAGCAGCTTGGAGGGAGCGGACTATGGCTACACCTTC.

This clonotype appeared many times. The chain links TRBV7-3 to TRBJ2-2; TRBD2 is a possible D gene (5 bases). The CDR3 is 14 residues long. The germline V gene has CDR1 SGHTA and CDR2 FQGTGA. The V end was cut by 5 bases, the J end by 3 bases, with 10 bases between. The CDR3 DNA is TGTGCCAGCAGCCACGGACTGTACACCGGGGAGCTGTTTTTT. It translates to CASSHGLYTGELFF.